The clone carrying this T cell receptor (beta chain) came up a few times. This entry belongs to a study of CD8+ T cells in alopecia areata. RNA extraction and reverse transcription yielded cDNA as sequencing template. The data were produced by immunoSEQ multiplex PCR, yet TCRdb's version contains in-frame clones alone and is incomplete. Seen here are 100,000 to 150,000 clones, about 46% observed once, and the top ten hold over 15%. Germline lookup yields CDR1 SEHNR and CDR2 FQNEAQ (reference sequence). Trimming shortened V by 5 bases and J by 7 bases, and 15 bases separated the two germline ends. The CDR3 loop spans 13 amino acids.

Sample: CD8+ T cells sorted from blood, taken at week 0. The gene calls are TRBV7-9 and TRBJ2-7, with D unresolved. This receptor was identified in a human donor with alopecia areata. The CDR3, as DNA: TGTGCCAGCAGCCCCTCCGGTCGCCGGGAGCAGTACTTC. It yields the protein CASSPSGRREQYF.